The 3 T cell receptor beta chains presented below share a single source sample, sequenced in a study of cytomegalovirus exposure and HLA in healthy donors. The PCR used 60 Vbeta and 13 Jbeta primers. Only in-frame clones appear in the TCRdb table, and some are missing; sequencing was by immunoSEQ multiplex PCR. The data contain under 200,000 clones, about 80% of them singletons. The sample taken for sequencing was PBMCs. The receptors shown here come from a man aged 18 to 29 in good health and CMV-seropositive.

This chain uses TRBV9 with TRBJ2-7, with 10 bases lining up with TRBD1. Germline V gene lookup returns CDR1 SGDLS and CDR2 YYNGEE. The junction had 4 bases not matched to a gene; V was cut back by 0 bases and J by 4 bases. There are 15 residues in the CDR3. The CDR3 DNA follows: TGTGCCAGCAGCGTAGAGGGGACAGGGGCGTACGAGCAGTACTTC. Its translation: CASSVEGTGAYEQYF.

The chain employs TRBV19 and TRBJ1-2; TRBD1 is a possible D gene (6 bases). V was clipped by 5 bases and J by 2 bases, with 12 bases between them. The CDR3 length is 14 residues. Germline lookup yields CDR1 LNHDA and CDR2 SQIVND (reference sequence). The CDR3 loop is CASSSPGENYGYTF. The CDR3 nucleotides are TGTGCCAGTAGTTCCCCAGGGGAGAACTATGGCTACACCTTC.

The V call is TRBV5-1, the J call TRBJ1-1, with 9 bases matching TRBD1. Germline trimming cut 4 bases from V and 5 bases from J; bases unmatched to any gene: 6. Germline CDR1 SGHRS, CDR2 YFSETQ. This CDR3 comprises 14 residues. CDR3 DNA: TGCGCCAGCAGCGTTCGGACAGGGGAGACTGAAGCTTTCTTT. Encoded protein: CASSVRTGETEAFF.